This T cell receptor (beta chain) was captured in a study of cytomegalovirus exposure and HLA in healthy donors. The PCR employed 60 Vbeta primers together with 13 Jbeta primers. Repertoires were generated with immunoSEQ multiplex PCR, while TCRdb's copy carries only in-frame clones and drops some. The repertoire holds 150,000 to 200,000 clones, with around 77% as singletons. Germline-derived CDR1 and CDR2 are MDHEN and SYDVKM. V dropped 6 bases and J dropped 8 bases, with 13 bases sitting between them. The CDR3 totals 13 residues. The chain combines TRBV28 with TRBJ1-4; a weak D match, TRBD1 (6 bases). This receptor was identified in a woman in her twenties or thirties in good health and CMV-seronegative. The sequencing sample was made of PBMCs. The CDR3 DNA sequence: TGTGCCAGCAGCCTACAGGGTTGGGAAAAACTGTTTTTT. Protein: CASSLQGWEKLFF. The full variable domain, completed using reference TRBV28 and TRBJ1-4, is DVKVTQSSRYLVKRTGEKVFLECVQDMDHENMFWYRQDPGLGLRLIYFSYDVKMKEKGDIPEGYSVSREKKERFSLILESASTNQTSMYLCASSLQGWEKLFFGSGTQLSVL.